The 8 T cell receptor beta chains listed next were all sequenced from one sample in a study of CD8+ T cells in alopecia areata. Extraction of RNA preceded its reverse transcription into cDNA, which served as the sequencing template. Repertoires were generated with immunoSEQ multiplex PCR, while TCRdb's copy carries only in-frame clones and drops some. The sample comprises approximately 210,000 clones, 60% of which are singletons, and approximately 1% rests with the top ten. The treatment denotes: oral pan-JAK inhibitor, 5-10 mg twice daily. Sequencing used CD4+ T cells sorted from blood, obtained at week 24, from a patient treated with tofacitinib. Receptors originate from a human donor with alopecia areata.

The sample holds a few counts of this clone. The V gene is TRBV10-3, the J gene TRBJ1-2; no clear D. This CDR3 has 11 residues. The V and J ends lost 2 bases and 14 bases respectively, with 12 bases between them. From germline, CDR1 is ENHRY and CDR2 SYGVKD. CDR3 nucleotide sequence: TGTGCCATCAGTGAGGGCCGGAGTTCTACCTTC. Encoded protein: CAISEGRSSTF.

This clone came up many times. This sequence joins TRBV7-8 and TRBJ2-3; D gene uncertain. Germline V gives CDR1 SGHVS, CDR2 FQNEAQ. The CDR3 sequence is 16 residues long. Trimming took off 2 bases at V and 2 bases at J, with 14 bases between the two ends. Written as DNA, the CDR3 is TGTGCCAGCAGCTTATCAGAACGGTCTAACACAGATACGCAGTATTTT. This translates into CASSLSERSNTDTQYF.

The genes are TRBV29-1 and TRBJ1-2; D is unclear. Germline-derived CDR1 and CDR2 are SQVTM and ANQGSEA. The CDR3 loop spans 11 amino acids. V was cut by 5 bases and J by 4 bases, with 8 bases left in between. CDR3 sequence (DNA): TGCAGCGTTAGTGGAACCTATGGCTACACCTTC. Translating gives CSVSGTYGYTF.

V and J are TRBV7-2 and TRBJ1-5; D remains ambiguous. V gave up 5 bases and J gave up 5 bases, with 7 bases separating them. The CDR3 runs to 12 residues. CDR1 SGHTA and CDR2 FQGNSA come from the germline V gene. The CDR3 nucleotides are TGTGCCAGCAGCCAGGTAGATCAGCCCCAGCATTTT. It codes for CASSQVDQPQHF.

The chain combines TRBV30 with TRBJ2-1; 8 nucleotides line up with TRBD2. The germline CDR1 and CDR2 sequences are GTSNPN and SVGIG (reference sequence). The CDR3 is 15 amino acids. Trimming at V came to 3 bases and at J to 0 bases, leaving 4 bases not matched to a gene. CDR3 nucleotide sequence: TGTGCCTGGAGAGGCGGGGGGTCCTCCTACAATGAGCAGTTCTTC. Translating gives CAWRGGGSSYNEQFF.

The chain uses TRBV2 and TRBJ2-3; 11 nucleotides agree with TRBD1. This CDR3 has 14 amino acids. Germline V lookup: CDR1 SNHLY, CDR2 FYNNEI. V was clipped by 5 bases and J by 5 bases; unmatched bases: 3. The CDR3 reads CASSPGTGGDTQYF. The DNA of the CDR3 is TGTGCCAGCAGTCCCGGGACAGGGGGAGATACGCAGTATTTT.

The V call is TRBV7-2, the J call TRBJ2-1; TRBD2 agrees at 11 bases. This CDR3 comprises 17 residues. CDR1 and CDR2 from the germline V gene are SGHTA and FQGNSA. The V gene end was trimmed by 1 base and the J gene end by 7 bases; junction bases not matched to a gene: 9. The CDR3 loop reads CASSLVSASGGWNEQFF. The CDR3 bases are TGTGCCAGCAGCTTAGTTTCAGCTAGCGGGGGGTGGAATGAGCAGTTCTTC.

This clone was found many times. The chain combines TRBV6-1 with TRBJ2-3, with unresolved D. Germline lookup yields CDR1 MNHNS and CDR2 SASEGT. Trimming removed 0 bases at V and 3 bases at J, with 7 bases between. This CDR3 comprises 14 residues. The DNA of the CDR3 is TGTGCCAGCAGTGAAGCAACAAAGACAGATACGCAGTATTTT. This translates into CASSEATKTDTQYF.